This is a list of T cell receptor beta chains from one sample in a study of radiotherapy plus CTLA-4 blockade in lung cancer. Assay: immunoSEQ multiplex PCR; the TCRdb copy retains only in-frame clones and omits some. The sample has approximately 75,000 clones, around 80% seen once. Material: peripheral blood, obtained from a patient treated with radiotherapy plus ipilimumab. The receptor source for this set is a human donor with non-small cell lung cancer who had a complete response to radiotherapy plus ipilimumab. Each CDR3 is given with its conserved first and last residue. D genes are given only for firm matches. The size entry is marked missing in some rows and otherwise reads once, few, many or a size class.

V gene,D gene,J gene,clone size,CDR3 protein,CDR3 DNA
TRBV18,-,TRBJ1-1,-,CASSPGTLAEAFF,TGTGCCAGCTCACCCGGGACATTGGCTGAAGCTTTCTTT
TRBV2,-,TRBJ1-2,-,CASSPGGGSGYTF,TGTGCCAGCTCTCCCGGGGGAGGAAGCGGCTACACCTTC
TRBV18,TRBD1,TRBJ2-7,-,CASSPPGQAYEQYF,TGTGCCAGCTCACCCCCGGGACAGGCCTACGAGCAGTACTTC
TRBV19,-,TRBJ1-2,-,CASSILATNYGYTF,TGTGCCAGTAGTATATTGGCCACCAACTATGGCTACACCTTC
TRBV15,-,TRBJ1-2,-,CATSREDGGPYGYTF,TGTGCCACCAGCAGAGAGGACGGAGGCCCCTATGGCTACACCTTC
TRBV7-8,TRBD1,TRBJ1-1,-,CASSSQDRGTHTEAFF,TGTGCCAGCAGCTCTCAAGACAGGGGGACACACACTGAAGCTTTCTTT
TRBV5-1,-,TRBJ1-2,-,CASSLGTPNYGYTF,TGCGCCAGCAGCTTGGGGACACCTAACTATGGCTACACCTTC
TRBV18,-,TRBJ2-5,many,CASSPGLQETQYF,TGTGCCAGCTCACCAGGTCTCCAAGAGACCCAGTACTTC
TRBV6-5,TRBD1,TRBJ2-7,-,CASKWDRETYEQYF,TGTGCCAGCAAATGGGACAGGGAAACCTACGAGCAGTACTTC
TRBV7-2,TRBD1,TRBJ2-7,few,CASSTGTADYEQYF,TGTGCCAGCAGCACCGGGACAGCAGACTACGAGCAGTACTTC
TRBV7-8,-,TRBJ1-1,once,CASSPRDLGQGEAFF,TGTGCCAGCAGCCCAAGGGACCTCGGGCAGGGTGAAGCTTTCTTT
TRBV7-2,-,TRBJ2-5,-,CASSPNLAATETQYF,TGTGCCAGCAGCCCCAACCTAGCAGCCACGGAGACCCAGTACTTC
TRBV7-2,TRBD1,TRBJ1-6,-,CASSPRQGSSYNSPLHF,TGTGCCAGCAGCCCAAGACAGGGGAGCTCCTATAATTCACCCCTCCACTTT
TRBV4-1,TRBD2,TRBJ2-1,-,CASSQYGGANEQFF,TGCGCCAGCAGCCAATACGGGGGGGCCAATGAGCAGTTCTTC
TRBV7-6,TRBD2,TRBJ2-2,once,CASSLVLAGGVTGELFF,TGTGCCAGCAGCTTGGTGCTAGCGGGGGGCGTTACCGGGGAGCTGTTTTTT
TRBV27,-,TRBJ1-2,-,CASTSELGRHYGYTF,TGTGCCAGCACCTCTGAGTTGGGGCGACACTATGGCTACACCTTC
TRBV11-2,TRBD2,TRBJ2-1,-,CASSLGVGLAGRGWQFF,TGTGCCAGCAGCTTAGGTGTAGGACTAGCGGGTCGTGGTTGGCAGTTCTTC
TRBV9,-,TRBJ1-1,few,CASSVGRGEAFF,TGTGCCAGCAGCGTAGGCAGGGGAGAAGCTTTCTTT
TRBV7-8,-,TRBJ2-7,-,CASSLAQGPKPVDEQYF,TGTGCCAGCAGCTTAGCACAAGGACCTAAACCCGTCGACGAGCAGTACTTC
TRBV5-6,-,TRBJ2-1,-,CASRRPRDSYNEQFF,TGTGCCAGCAGGCGACCGCGGGACTCCTACAATGAGCAGTTCTTC
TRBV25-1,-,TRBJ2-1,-,CASSRVASYNEQFF,TGTGCCAGCAGTCGGGTAGCTTCTTACAATGAGCAGTTCTTC
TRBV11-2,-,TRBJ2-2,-,CASSLVRTGELFF,TGTGCCAGCAGCTTAGTACGGACCGGGGAGCTGTTTTTT
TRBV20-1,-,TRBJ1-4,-,CSVDRNEKLFF,TGCAGTGTAGACAGGAATGAAAAACTGTTTTTT
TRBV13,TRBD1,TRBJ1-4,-,CASGRDSDEKLFF,TGTGCCAGTGGTCGGGACAGCGATGAAAAACTGTTTTTT
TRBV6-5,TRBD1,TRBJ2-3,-,CASSYSGQGSTDTQYF,TGTGCCAGCAGTTACTCGGGACAGGGGAGCACAGATACGCAGTATTTT
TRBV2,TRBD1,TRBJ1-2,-,CASSESLGGYGGYTF,TGTGCCAGCAGTGAAAGTTTAGGGGGCTATGGGGGCTACACCTTC
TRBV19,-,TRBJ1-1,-,CASKKGMNTEAFF,TGTGCCAGTAAAAAGGGCATGAACACTGAAGCTTTCTTT